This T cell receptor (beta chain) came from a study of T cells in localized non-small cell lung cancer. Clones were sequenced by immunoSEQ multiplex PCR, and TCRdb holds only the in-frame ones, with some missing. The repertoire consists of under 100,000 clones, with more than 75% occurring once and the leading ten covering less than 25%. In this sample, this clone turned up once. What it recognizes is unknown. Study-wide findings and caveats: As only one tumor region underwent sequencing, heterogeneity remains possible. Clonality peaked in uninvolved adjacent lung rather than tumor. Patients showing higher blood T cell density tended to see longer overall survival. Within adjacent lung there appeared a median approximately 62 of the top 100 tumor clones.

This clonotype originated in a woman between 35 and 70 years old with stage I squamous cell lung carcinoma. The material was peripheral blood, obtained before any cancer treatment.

For the CDR3, the DNA is TGTGCCAGCAGCCGGGACACTTACGAGCAGTACTTC. Translation gives CASSRDTYEQYF. This rearrangement joins TRBV11-2 to TRBJ2-7; possibly TRBD1 for D (6 bases). V dropped 5 bases and J dropped 4 bases, with 9 bases sitting between them. CDR1 and CDR2 (germline): SGHAT, FQNNGV. CDR3 length: 12 amino acids.